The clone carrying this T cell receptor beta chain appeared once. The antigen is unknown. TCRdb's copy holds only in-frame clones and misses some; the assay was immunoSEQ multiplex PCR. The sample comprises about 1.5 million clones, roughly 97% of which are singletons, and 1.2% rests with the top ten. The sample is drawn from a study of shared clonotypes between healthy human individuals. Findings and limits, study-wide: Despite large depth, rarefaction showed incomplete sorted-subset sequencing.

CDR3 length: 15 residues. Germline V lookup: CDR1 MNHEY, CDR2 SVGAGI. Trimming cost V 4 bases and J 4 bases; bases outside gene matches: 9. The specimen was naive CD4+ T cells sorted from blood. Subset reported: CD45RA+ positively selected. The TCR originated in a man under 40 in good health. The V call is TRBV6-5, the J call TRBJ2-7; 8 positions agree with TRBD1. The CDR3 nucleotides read TGTGCCAGCAGTTTCTCCGGACAGGGTCTTTACGAGCAGTACTTC. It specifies CASSFSGQGLYEQYF.